A single sample is the source of the 14 T cell receptor beta chains below, sequenced in a study of blood T cells in healthy people across ages (dated by TCRdb to about 2015). Library construction relied on 5' RACE. Data came from an Illumina HiSeq 2500. A second PCR of about 6 to 11 cycles was performed with a sample-barcoded 5' primer and a J-beta primer mix. In TCRdb, the public reads were trimmed at Q25 with fastp and aligned with MiXCR, with productive beta chains retained. Each entry is one CDR3 protein sequence, shown with its most common DNA and genes. This sample gives 1,500,000 or so distinct CDR3 sequences in total; around 59% of them show up just once. The top ten constitute 5% to 7% of the sample. Sequencing input: blood. These receptors were collected from a man younger than 35 in good health.

This clonotype was counted a few times. The chain uses TRBV6-5 and TRBJ2-7; a weak D match, TRBD1 (6 bases). The ends were cut back, 1 base at V and 7 bases at J, with 14 bases in the middle. Germline V gene sequence: CDR1 MNHEY, CDR2 SVGAGI. CDR3 size: 14 residues. CDR3 in DNA: TGTGCCAGCAGTTACTACGGGACACCGGAGGAGCAGTACTTC. Encoded protein: CASSYYGTPEEQYF.

The chain employs TRBV7-2 and TRBJ1-4, with TRBD1 matching 9 bases. This CDR3 is 12 amino acids long. Germline V lookup: CDR1 SGHTA, CDR2 FQGNSA. The J segment lost 15 bases and the V segment lost 6 bases, leaving 8 bases of the junction unmatched. CDR3 sequence (DNA): TGTGCCAGCAGTGTGACAGGGGGAGAGGTGTTTTTT. This codes for CASSVTGGEVFF.

This clonotype is a singleton in its sample. The chain uses TRBV27 and TRBJ1-5, with D hard to call. CDR3 length: 15 residues. V lost 2 bases to trimming and J lost 3 bases, with 11 bases between them. In germline, CDR1 is MNHEY, CDR2 SMNVEV (reference sequence). CDR3 sequence reads: CASSLTTDDNQPQHF. The CDR3 DNA reads TGTGCCAGCAGTTTAACAACGGACGACAATCAGCCCCAGCATTTT.

The chain carries TRBV29-1 and TRBJ2-7; D is ambiguous. The V end lost 0 bases, the J end lost 3 bases, and 9 bases lay between the germline ends. Germline-derived CDR1 and CDR2 are SQVTM and ANQGSEA. The CDR3 extends over 13 amino acids. The DNA of the CDR3 is TGCAGCGTTGAAGAAGACAACCTCTACGAGCAGTACTTC. Its translation is CSVEEDNLYEQYF.

The V call is TRBV6-1, the J call TRBJ2-7, with 10 bases that match TRBD2. This CDR3 has 16 residues. The germline V gene encodes CDR1 MNHNS and CDR2 SASEGT. Trimming at V came to 2 bases and at J to 1 base, leaving 5 bases not matched to a gene. The CDR3 spells CASSELASGRSYEQYF. DNA for the CDR3: TGTGCCAGCAGTGAACTTGCTAGCGGGAGATCCTACGAGCAGTACTTC.

The chain combines TRBV4-2 with TRBJ2-3; weak D call: TRBD1 (5 bases). V lost 4 bases and J lost 1, with 15 bases in between. In germline, CDR1 is LGHNA, CDR2 YNFKEQ. CDR3 length: 16 residues. CDR3 amino acids: CASSPVGADGTDTQYF. The CDR3 nucleotides read TGTGCCAGCAGCCCAGTTGGGGCGGATGGCACAGATACGCAGTATTTT.

The chain couples TRBV2 to TRBJ2-1, with 8 bases that match TRBD2. Germline V gene data show CDR1 as SNHLY and CDR2 as FYNNEI. The CDR3 is 15 residues long. The junction had 9 bases not matched to a gene; V was cut back by 5 bases and J by 6 bases. DNA for the CDR3: TGTGCCAGCAGTCTCACAGCGGGAGTAGGCAATGAGCAGTTCTTC. Its translation is CASSLTAGVGNEQFF.

The chain carries TRBV19 and TRBJ1-1, with 10 bases aligning to TRBD1. Trimming took 5 bases from V and 2 from J; bases not matched to a gene: 2. This CDR3 contains 14 residues. Germline CDR1 and CDR2: LNHDA and SQIVND (reference sequence). CDR3 nucleotide sequence: TGTGCCAGTAGTGGGGACAGGGGAAACACTGAAGCTTTCTTT. It yields the protein CASSGDRGNTEAFF.

The chain carries TRBV5-1 and TRBJ2-1; the match to TRBD2 covers 7 bases. V trimming: 0 bases; J trimming: 0 bases; junction bases outside the gene matches: 6. CDR1 and CDR2 (germline): SGHRS, YFSETQ. The CDR3 length is 17 residues. CDR3 in DNA: TGCGCCAGCAGCTTGGCCCTAGCGGACGACTCCTACAATGAGCAGTTCTTC. Translation: CASSLALADDSYNEQFF.

The chain couples TRBV7-9 to TRBJ2-4, with unresolved D. The J call may not be correct, given that the DNA end is closer to TRBJ2-7. CDR1 and CDR2 (germline): SEHNR, FQNEAQ (reference sequence). The CDR3 covers 14 residues. The CDR3 region has the DNA TGTGCCAGCAGCAATACCGGATTTTCCTACGAGCAGTACTTC. It yields the protein CASSNTGFSYEQYF.

In the case of this clonotype: Sequence at one end of the junction differs from germline and may be a read error. The chain couples TRBV4-1 to TRBJ1-2; no clear D gene. Germline V lookup: CDR1 MGHRA, CDR2 YSYEKL. CDR3 length: 18 amino acids. CDR3 bases: TGCTCCAGCAGCCCCCTAAGAAAGATCCAGAGAAATAACTATGGCTACACCTTC. Translating it yields CSSSPLRKIQRNNYGYTF.

The V call is TRBV30, the J call TRBJ1-2; TRBD1 matches 7 bases. The V gene's germline CDR1 is GTSNPN and CDR2 SVGIG (reference sequence). The trim removed 0 bases at V and 6 bases at J, leaving 7 bases unmatched. The CDR3 has 14 amino acids. The CDR3 region is CAWSVWAGGNGYTF. The CDR3 DNA reads as TGTGCCTGGAGTGTTTGGGCAGGGGGTAATGGCTACACCTTC.

This clonotype came up a few times. The chain uses TRBV29-1 and TRBJ2-1, with D possibly matching TRBD2 (5 bases). Trimming shortened V by 2 bases and J by 5 bases, and 19 bases separated the two germline ends. The CDR3 has 16 residues. Germline CDR1 reads SQVTM; CDR2 reads ANQGSEA. CDR3 loop: CSVEPSEGFINNEQFF. Written as DNA, the CDR3 is TGCAGCGTTGAACCGTCCGAGGGTTTTATAAACAATGAGCAGTTCTTC.

This clonotype has only one observation. This rearrangement joins TRBV20-1 to TRBJ2-4; TRBD2 agrees at 8 bases. There are 19 residues in the CDR3. Unmatched junction bases numbered 13, after V lost 0 bases and J lost 0 bases. Per the germline V gene, CDR1 is DFQATT and CDR2 is SNEGSKA (reference sequence). The CDR3 DNA is TGCAGTGCTAGAGATGTACTAGCGGTGAACACTCTAGCCAAAAACATTCAGTACTTC. Translated, it gives CSARDVLAVNTLAKNIQYF.